A selection of T cell receptor beta chains follows, all from one sample in a study of blood T cell repertoires in COVID-19. Produced via immunoSEQ multiplex PCR; TCRdb's table is partial and in-frame only. The sample has around 180,000 clones, about 91% seen once. The sequenced material came from peripheral blood. Receptors were obtained from a woman under 40 with acute or convalescent COVID-19. CDR3s include the opening cysteine and the closing phenylalanine or tryptophan. The order of the fields is J gene, CDR3 length, D gene, clone size, V gene, CDR3 DNA, CDR3 protein. D genes are given only for firm matches. A row's size may be missing; if present it is once, few, many or a size class.

J: TRBJ2-1
length: 14
D: -
size: -
V: TRBV6-5
DNA: TGTGCCAGCAGTTACTCTCTCGGGAGCAATGAGCAGTTCTTC
CDR3: CASSYSLGSNEQFF

J: TRBJ1-1
length: 16
D: -
size: -
V: TRBV11-2
DNA: TGTGCCAGCAGCTTACCACCGGGACATATGAACACTGAAGCTTTCTTT
CDR3: CASSLPPGHMNTEAFF

J: TRBJ2-4
length: 15
D: -
size: -
V: TRBV6-1
DNA: TGTGCCAGCAGTGATAATATTGCCGGTTTAAACATTCAGTACTTC
CDR3: CASSDNIAGLNIQYF

J: TRBJ2-1
length: 13
D: -
size: -
V: TRBV16
DNA: TGTGCCAGCAGTGGTAGCCGGAGGTCCGAGCAGTTCTTC
CDR3: CASSGSRRSEQFF

J: TRBJ1-4
length: 14
D: -
size: -
V: TRBV5-8
DNA: TGTGCCAGCAGCGGGGGCGGTTGGAATGAAAAACTGTTTTTT
CDR3: CASSGGGWNEKLFF

J: TRBJ2-5
length: 14
D: -
size: -
V: TRBV5-1
DNA: TGCGCCAGCAGCTTGTCCAGGGCGCAAGAGACCCAGTACTTC
CDR3: CASSLSRAQETQYF

J: TRBJ2-3
length: 15
D: -
size: -
V: TRBV7-2
DNA: TGTGCCAGCAGCTTATCGGGACAAGGGACAGATACGCAGTATTTT
CDR3: CASSLSGQGTDTQYF

J: TRBJ1-2
length: 14
D: TRBD1
size: -
V: TRBV2
DNA: TGTGCCAGCACGTGGGACAGTGCTAACTATGGCTACACCTTC
CDR3: CASTWDSANYGYTF

J: TRBJ2-3
length: 14
D: -
size: -
V: TRBV5-4
DNA: TGTGCCAGCAGCCTCCCTTCCCGGGGAGATACGCAGTATTTT
CDR3: CASSLPSRGDTQYF

J: TRBJ2-7
length: 13
D: -
size: -
V: TRBV2
DNA: TGTGCCAGCGCCAGGGCCCTCAGTAGCGAGCAGTACTTC
CDR3: CASARALSSEQYF

J: TRBJ1-6
length: 14
D: TRBD1
size: -
V: TRBV6-5
DNA: TGTGCATCCACCCCCGGACAGGGGGGTTCACCCCTCCACTTT
CDR3: CASTPGQGGSPLHF

J: TRBJ1-2
length: 12
D: -
size: -
V: TRBV12-3/TRBV12-4
DNA: TGTGCCAGCAGTTGGGGGGAGGGTGGCTACACCTTC
CDR3: CASSWGEGGYTF

J: TRBJ2-7
length: 15
D: TRBD1
size: -
V: TRBV27
DNA: TGTGCCAGCACCCCATTGGGGGACAGGGGTTACGAGCAGTACTTC
CDR3: CASTPLGDRGYEQYF

J: TRBJ2-7
length: 16
D: TRBD2
size: -
V: TRBV7-9
DNA: TGTGCCAGCAGCTTCGGGGGGTCTAGCGGAGCTTACGAGCAGTACTTC
CDR3: CASSFGGSSGAYEQYF

J: TRBJ1-3
length: 15
D: -
size: -
V: TRBV3-1/TRBV3-2
DNA: TGTGCCAGCAGCCCACGAAGAGCTTCTGGAAACACCATATATTTT
CDR3: CASSPRRASGNTIYF

J: TRBJ2-1
length: 15
D: -
size: -
V: TRBV2
DNA: TGTGCCAGCAGGGGCCCTATTTCCGGGAGAAACGAGCAGTTCTTC
CDR3: CASRGPISGRNEQFF

J: TRBJ2-7
length: 14
D: TRBD2
size: -
V: TRBV6-5
DNA: TGTGCCAGCAGCTTAGCGGGAGAACTCTACGAGCAGTACTTC
CDR3: CASSLAGELYEQYF

J: TRBJ1-1
length: 15
D: -
size: -
V: TRBV19
DNA: TGTGCCAGTAGTATAGCAGTGGCAGTGAACACTGAAGCTTTCTTT
CDR3: CASSIAVAVNTEAFF

J: TRBJ1-6
length: 13
D: -
size: -
V: TRBV10-3
DNA: TGTGCCATCAGTGAGACAGGGAATTCACCCCTCCACTTT
CDR3: CAISETGNSPLHF

J: TRBJ2-1
length: 17
D: TRBD2
size: -
V: TRBV6-1
DNA: TGTGCCAGCAGTGAACTAGCGGGAGTATATTCCTACAATGAGCAGTTCTTC
CDR3: CASSELAGVYSYNEQFF

J: TRBJ2-7
length: 13
D: -
size: -
V: TRBV28
DNA: TGTGCCAGCAGGTATAGCGGACCTTACGAGCAGTACTTC
CDR3: CASRYSGPYEQYF

J: TRBJ2-7
length: 13
D: -
size: -
V: TRBV10-2
DNA: TGCGCCAGCGGAAAGGGGCAATCCTACGAGCAGTACTTC
CDR3: CASGKGQSYEQYF

J: TRBJ1-4
length: 14
D: -
size: few
V: TRBV5-1
DNA: TGCGCCAGCAGCTTTGCCACGGGTCGGGAAAAACTGTTTTTT
CDR3: CASSFATGREKLFF

J: TRBJ2-7
length: 12
D: TRBD2
size: -
V: TRBV28
DNA: TGTGCCAGCAGTTTATCAACGGGAGGCGTCGGTTTC
CDR3: CASSLSTGGVGF

J: TRBJ2-7
length: 16
D: TRBD1
size: once
V: TRBV5-1
DNA: TGCGCCAGCAGCCCGGCGGTGGACAGGAGCTCCTACGAGCAGTACTTC
CDR3: CASSPAVDRSSYEQYF

J: TRBJ1-1
length: 12
D: -
size: -
V: TRBV13
DNA: TGTGCCAGCAGCCTTATGGGCATTGAAGCTTTCTTT
CDR3: CASSLMGIEAFF

J: TRBJ1-1
length: 14
D: TRBD1
size: -
V: TRBV5-4
DNA: TGTGCCAGCAGAAAACAGGGGGCAGACACTGAAGCTTTCTTT
CDR3: CASRKQGADTEAFF

J: TRBJ2-2
length: 12
D: -
size: -
V: TRBV5-1
DNA: TGCGCCAGCAGCTTGGAAGCGGGGGAGCTGTTTTTT
CDR3: CASSLEAGELFF

J: TRBJ2-1
length: 15
D: TRBD2
size: -
V: TRBV5-4
DNA: TGTGCCAGCAGCTTGGAGGCGGGAGAGAACCATGAGCAGTTCTTC
CDR3: CASSLEAGENHEQFF

J: TRBJ2-3
length: 14
D: TRBD2
size: -
V: TRBV18
DNA: TGTGCCAGCTCACCATTGACTAGCCGGGATACGCAGTATTTT
CDR3: CASSPLTSRDTQYF

J: TRBJ2-7
length: 12
D: TRBD2
size: once
V: TRBV28
DNA: TGTGCCAGCAGTTCGGGGGGCTACGAGCAGTACTTC
CDR3: CASSSGGYEQYF

J: TRBJ1-1
length: 11
D: -
size: -
V: TRBV12-3/TRBV12-4
DNA: TGTGCCAGCAGTTTGAGGATGGAAGCTTTCTTT
CDR3: CASSLRMEAFF